This record looks at one T cell receptor beta chain sequence and its context. Original methodology: It was from reference gene primer amplification that nucleated cell counts were estimated. Assay used: immunoSEQ multiplex PCR; TCRdb lists only in-frame clones, some missing. The V and J calls and the clone size are those of that table, but D and trimming were determined from the DNA. The data hold about 270,000 clones, with 70% to 90% observed a single time. The data originate from a study of blood T cell repertoires in COVID-19. About the study: Material from acute and convalescent COVID-19 was sourced from the United States, Italy and Spain. Sample material is recorded as cDNA or gDNA derived from T cells, B-cell-depleted T cells, or PBMCs.

Participants were aged about 18 to 100 years, lived in around 25 US areas, and enrolled virtually. V was pared by 2 bases and J by 8 bases, with 13 bases between. Germline values: CDR1 SGHDN, CDR2 FVKESK. CDR3 length: 15 amino acids. The material sequenced was PBMCs or T cells enriched from blood (not recorded which). This clonotype originated in a woman under 40 with acute COVID-19. The J gene is TRBJ1-6, the V gene TRBV14, with D unresolved. In DNA, the CDR3 is TGTGCCAGCAGCCAATCCTTTGGCGGGTATTCACCCCTCCACTTT. This codes for CASSQSFGGYSPLHF.